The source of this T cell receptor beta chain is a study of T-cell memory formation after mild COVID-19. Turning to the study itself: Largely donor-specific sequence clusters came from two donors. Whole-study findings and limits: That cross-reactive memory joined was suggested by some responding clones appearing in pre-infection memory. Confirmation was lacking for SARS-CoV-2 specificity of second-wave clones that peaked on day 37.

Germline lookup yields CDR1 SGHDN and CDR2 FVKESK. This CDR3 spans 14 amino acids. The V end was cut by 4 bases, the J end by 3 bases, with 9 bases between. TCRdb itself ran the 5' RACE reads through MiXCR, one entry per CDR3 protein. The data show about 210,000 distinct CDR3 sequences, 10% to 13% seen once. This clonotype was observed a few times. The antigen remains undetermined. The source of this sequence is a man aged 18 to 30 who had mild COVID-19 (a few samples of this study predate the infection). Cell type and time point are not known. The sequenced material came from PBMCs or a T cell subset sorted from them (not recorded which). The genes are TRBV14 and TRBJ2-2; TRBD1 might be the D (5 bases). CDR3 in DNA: TGTGCCAGCAGCCCGCGCAGGGACACCGGGGAGCTGTTTTTT. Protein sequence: CASSPRRDTGELFF. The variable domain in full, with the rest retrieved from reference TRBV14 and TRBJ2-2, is EAGVTQFPSHSVIEKGQTVTLRCDPISGHDNLYWYRRVMGKEIKFLLHFVKESKQDESGMPNNRFLAERTGGTYSTLKVQPAELEDSGVYFCASSPRRDTGELFFGEGSRLTVL.